This TCR beta chain was captured in a study of Graves' ophthalmopathy and Graves' hyperthyroidism. General study results and limits: Detected in blood as well were most expanded thyroid clonotypes with frequency above 0.001. Ophthalmopathy and stable hyperthyroidism were discriminated by a 13-signature model, with over 85% sensitivity and 81.08% specificity.

Trimming cost V 2 bases and J 7 bases; bases outside gene matches: 6. The germline V gene encodes CDR1 MNHEY and CDR2 SVGEGT. This CDR3 is built from 16 residues. Stable hyperthyroidism referred to disease that showed no ophthalmopathy within 18 months of follow-up. As diagnostic evidence, clinical symptoms, serum thyroxine, TRAb, thyroid ultrasound and orbital computed tomography were relied upon. As to this clonotype: Its antigen remains unknown.

From RNA, the CDR3 regions of TCR beta chains were amplified and sequenced. First-round RT-PCR employed HTBI primers, with a second-round multiplex PCR after it. Each CDR3 protein gets one entry after TCRdb re-called the multiplex PCR reads with MiXCR. The table includes hundreds of thousands of distinct CDR3 sequences, over 20% detected once. The V gene is TRBV6-2 or TRBV6-3, the J gene TRBJ1-5; 12 bases match TRBD1. The sequence derives from a woman in her late teens or twenties with stable Graves' hyperthyroidism. The sample consisted of peripheral blood. CDR3: CASSYRDRGLRQPQHF. CDR3 bases: TGTGCCAGCAGTTACCGGGACAGGGGGCTGCGGCAGCCCCAGCATTTT.